These T cell receptor beta chains were read from a single sample in a study of blood T cells in healthy people across ages. A single record per CDR3 protein comes from TCRdb applying MiXCR to the 5' RACE reads. The sample contains 850,000 to 1,300,000 distinct CDR3 sequences, 35% to 55% of which appear only once. Sequenced input: blood. The source is a woman aged 55-70 years in good health. Both conserved end residues are part of each CDR3.

CDR3 protein: CASGITSGRTGELFF; V gene: TRBV9; J gene: TRBJ2-2; CDR3 length: 15
CDR3 protein: CSGKTGGGVQETQYF; V gene: TRBV29-1; J gene: TRBJ2-5; CDR3 length: 15
CDR3 protein: CASSQATAGTENEKLFF; V gene: TRBV5-1; J gene: TRBJ1-4; CDR3 length: 17
CDR3 protein: CSVVRTYNEQFF; V gene: TRBV29-1; J gene: TRBJ2-1; CDR3 length: 12
CDR3 protein: CASSLGGSNSPLHF; V gene: TRBV12-3/TRBV12-4; J gene: TRBJ1-6; CDR3 length: 14
CDR3 protein: CASSSIHRQETQYF; V gene: TRBV7-9; J gene: TRBJ2-5; CDR3 length: 14
CDR3 protein: CSVRTAGYEQYF; V gene: TRBV29-1; J gene: TRBJ2-7; CDR3 length: 12
CDR3 protein: CASRLTGTSISEQYF; V gene: TRBV2; J gene: TRBJ2-7; CDR3 length: 15
CDR3 protein: CASSLEAGVRYNEQFF; V gene: TRBV11-2; J gene: TRBJ2-1; CDR3 length: 16
CDR3 protein: CASRRAGGGNQPQHF; V gene: TRBV28; J gene: TRBJ1-5; CDR3 length: 15
CDR3 protein: CSASPTGGNTEAFF; V gene: TRBV20-1; J gene: TRBJ1-1; CDR3 length: 14
CDR3 protein: CASSGQKGYEQYF; V gene: TRBV25-1; J gene: TRBJ2-7; CDR3 length: 13
CDR3 protein: CASSYSTPGQGVVGYTF; V gene: TRBV6-5; J gene: TRBJ1-2; CDR3 length: 17
CDR3 protein: CASSRDRGLEKLFF; V gene: TRBV12-3/TRBV12-4; J gene: TRBJ1-4; CDR3 length: 14
CDR3 protein: CATSDPTGSGYNEQYF; V gene: TRBV24-1; J gene: NA; CDR3 length: 16
CDR3 protein: CASSYGQKYGYTF; V gene: TRBV6-5; J gene: TRBJ1-2; CDR3 length: 13
CDR3 protein: CASSLGGTANTEAFF; V gene: TRBV28; J gene: TRBJ1-1; CDR3 length: 15
CDR3 protein: CASSPFGAGTDTQYF; V gene: TRBV3-1; J gene: TRBJ2-3; CDR3 length: 15
CDR3 protein: CASSQGGSSTDTQYF; V gene: TRBV3-1; J gene: TRBJ2-3; CDR3 length: 15
CDR3 protein: CSAPNGGAGQELFF; V gene: TRBV20-1; J gene: TRBJ2-2; CDR3 length: 14
CDR3 protein: CASSRGQGGTYNEQFF; V gene: TRBV19; J gene: TRBJ2-1; CDR3 length: 16
CDR3 protein: CASSPTAPAYEQYF; V gene: TRBV28; J gene: TRBJ2-7; CDR3 length: 14
CDR3 protein: CAGSAHVAGVETQYF; V gene: TRBV9; J gene: TRBJ2-5; CDR3 length: 15
CDR3 protein: CASMRLDSYNEQFF; V gene: TRBV28; J gene: TRBJ2-1; CDR3 length: 14
CDR3 protein: CASSSPGLAGGPQYF; V gene: TRBV7-2; J gene: TRBJ2-3; CDR3 length: 15
CDR3 protein: CASIPGGQGGYGYTF; V gene: TRBV28; J gene: TRBJ1-2; CDR3 length: 15
CDR3 protein: CATTPGGSSYEQYF; V gene: TRBV15; J gene: TRBJ2-7; CDR3 length: 14
CDR3 protein: CASSEVTYEQYF; V gene: TRBV2; J gene: TRBJ2-7; CDR3 length: 12
CDR3 protein: CASRTGGGTYYEQYF; V gene: TRBV6-6; J gene: TRBJ2-7; CDR3 length: 15
CDR3 protein: CASTSTGGRLTGHEQFF; V gene: TRBV19; J gene: TRBJ2-1; CDR3 length: 17
CDR3 protein: CASSFPDRSRWGGYTF; V gene: TRBV28; J gene: TRBJ1-2; CDR3 length: 16
CDR3 protein: CTTENEARQQFF; V gene: TRBV29-1; J gene: TRBJ2-1; CDR3 length: 12
CDR3 protein: CSVASGVDSNQPQHF; V gene: TRBV29-1; J gene: TRBJ1-5; CDR3 length: 15
CDR3 protein: CASSYSFPTSHALNYGYTF; V gene: TRBV6-5; J gene: TRBJ1-2; CDR3 length: 19
CDR3 protein: CSANLGQGATTEAFF; V gene: TRBV20-1; J gene: TRBJ1-1; CDR3 length: 15
CDR3 protein: CASSSGGSKNIQYF; V gene: TRBV28; J gene: TRBJ2-4; CDR3 length: 14
CDR3 protein: CSARGGGIADYNEQYF; V gene: TRBV20-1; J gene: TRBJ2-7; CDR3 length: 16